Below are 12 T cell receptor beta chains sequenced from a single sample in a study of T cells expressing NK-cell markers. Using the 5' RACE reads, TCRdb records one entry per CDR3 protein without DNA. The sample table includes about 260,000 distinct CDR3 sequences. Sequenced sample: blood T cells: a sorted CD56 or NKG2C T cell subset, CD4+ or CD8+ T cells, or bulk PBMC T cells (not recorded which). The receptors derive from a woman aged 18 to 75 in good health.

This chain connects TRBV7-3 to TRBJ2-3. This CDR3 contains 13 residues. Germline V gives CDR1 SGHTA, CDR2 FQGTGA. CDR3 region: CASSLLGADTQYF.

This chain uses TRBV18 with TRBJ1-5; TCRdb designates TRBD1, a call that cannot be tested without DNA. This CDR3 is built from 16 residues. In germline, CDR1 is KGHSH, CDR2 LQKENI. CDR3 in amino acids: CASSAEGDPKNQPQHF.

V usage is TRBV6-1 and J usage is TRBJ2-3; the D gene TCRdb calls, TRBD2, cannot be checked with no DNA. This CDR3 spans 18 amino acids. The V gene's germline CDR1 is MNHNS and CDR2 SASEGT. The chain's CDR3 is CASSRSSGGNPSTDTQYF.

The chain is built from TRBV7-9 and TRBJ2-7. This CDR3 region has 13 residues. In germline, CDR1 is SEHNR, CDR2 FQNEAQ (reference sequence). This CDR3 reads CASSPRLLYEQYF. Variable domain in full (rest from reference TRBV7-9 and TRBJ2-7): DTGVSQNPRHKITKRGQNVTFRCDPISEHNRLYWYRQTLGQGPEFLTYFQNEAQLEKSRLLSDRFSAERPKGSFSTLEIQRTEQGDSAMYLCASSPRLLYEQYFGPGTRLTVT.

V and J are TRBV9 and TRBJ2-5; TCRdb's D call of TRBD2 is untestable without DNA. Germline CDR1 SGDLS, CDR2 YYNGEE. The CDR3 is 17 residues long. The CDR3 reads CASSVDGGRSIRETQYF.

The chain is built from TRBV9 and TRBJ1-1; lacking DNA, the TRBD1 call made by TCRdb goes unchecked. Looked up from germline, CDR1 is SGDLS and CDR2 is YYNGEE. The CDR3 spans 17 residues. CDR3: CASSGSRGYFEDTEAFF.

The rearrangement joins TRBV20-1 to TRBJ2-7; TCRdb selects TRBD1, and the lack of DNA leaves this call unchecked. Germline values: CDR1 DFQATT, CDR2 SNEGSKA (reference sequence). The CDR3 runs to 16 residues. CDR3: CSARDSSGQGAYEQYF.

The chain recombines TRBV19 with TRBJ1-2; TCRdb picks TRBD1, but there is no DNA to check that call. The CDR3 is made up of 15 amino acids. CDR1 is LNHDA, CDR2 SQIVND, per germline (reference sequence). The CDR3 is CASTPAGGMDYGYTF. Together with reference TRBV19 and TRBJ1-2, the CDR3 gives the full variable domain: DGGITQSPKYLFRKEGQNVTLSCEQNLNHDAMYWYRQDPGQGLRLIYYSQIVNDFQKGDIAEGYSVSREKKESFPLTVTSAQKNPTAFYLCASTPAGGMDYGYTFGSGTRLTVV.

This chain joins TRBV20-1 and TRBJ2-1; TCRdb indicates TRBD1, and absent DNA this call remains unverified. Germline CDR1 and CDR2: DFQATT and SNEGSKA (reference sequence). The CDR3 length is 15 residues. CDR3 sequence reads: CSARRTGTVNNEQFF.

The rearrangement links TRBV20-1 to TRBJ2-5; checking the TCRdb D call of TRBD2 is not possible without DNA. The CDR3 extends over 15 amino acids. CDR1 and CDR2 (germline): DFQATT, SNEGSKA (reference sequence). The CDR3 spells CSATTSGGGIETQYF.

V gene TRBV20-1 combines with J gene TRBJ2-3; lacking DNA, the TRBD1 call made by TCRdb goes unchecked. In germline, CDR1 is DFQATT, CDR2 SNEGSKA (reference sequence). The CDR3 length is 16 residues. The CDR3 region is CSANLWGSPSTDTQYF.

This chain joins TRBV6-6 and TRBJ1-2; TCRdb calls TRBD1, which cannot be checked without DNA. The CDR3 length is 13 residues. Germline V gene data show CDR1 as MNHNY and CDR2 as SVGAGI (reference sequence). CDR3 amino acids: CASRPGTGATWTF.